This record covers a single TCR beta chain. No antigen is known for it. The data originate from a study of OX40 agonist ivuxolimab in advanced cancers. Blood specimens came from baseline, cycle 4 day 1, and cycle 7 day 1. The CDR3 is made up of 15 amino acids. Germline CDR1 and CDR2: MNHEY and SMNVEV (reference sequence). V lost 4 bases and J 6 bases, leaving 16 bases between the germline ends. TCRdb keeps only in-frame clones here, not all; method: immunoSEQ multiplex PCR. The sample has roughly 82,000 clones, roughly 90% seen once. Study-level points and caveats: Among patients with partial responses at 0.1-3.0 mg/kg, clonal expansion was among the lowest. Clones of CD4+ and CD8+ blood T cells grew by week 6 at doses of 0.1 to 3.0 mg/kg.

The specimen was CD4+ or CD8+ T cells sorted from blood, collected in a trial of the OX40 agonist ivuxolimab. This chain uses TRBV27 with TRBJ1-5, with D perhaps TRBD1 (5 bases). The clonotype originates from an adult with an advanced solid tumor such as melanoma, head and neck, liver or kidney cancer. Written as DNA, the CDR3 is TGTGCCAGCAGTTCGCGGACAAACACTGGTCAGCCCCAGCATTTT. Its protein is CASSSRTNTGQPQHF.